This T cell receptor (beta chain) appears in the sequencing data of a study of CD8+ T cells in alopecia areata. As the sequencing template, cDNA was produced by extracting RNA and reverse transcribing it. This table comes from immunoSEQ multiplex PCR, and its TCRdb copy is limited to in-frame clones, with some not included. This table holds nearly 200,000 clones, 58% found once. Overall study results and limits: Scalp specimens additionally yield sequences from normal skin's resident alphabeta T cells.

The V segment lost 5 bases and the J segment 2 bases; nucleotides outside the gene matches: 8. Germline V gene data show CDR1 as MNHNS and CDR2 as SASEGT. The CDR3 spans 15 residues. In the case of this clone: Its target is not known.

Treatment specified: oral pan-JAK inhibitor, 5-10 mg twice daily. Investigators sorted PBMCs to obtain both CD4+ and CD8+ T cells. V is TRBV6-1 and J is TRBJ2-7; 8 positions agree with TRBD2. The input for sequencing was CD4+ T cells sorted from blood, taken at week 24, from a patient treated with tofacitinib. The origin of this receptor is a human donor with alopecia areata. DNA of the CDR3: TGTGCCAGCAGTTTAGGGTCCGGGGGGGCCTACGAGCAGTACTTC. Translated: CASSLGSGGAYEQYF.